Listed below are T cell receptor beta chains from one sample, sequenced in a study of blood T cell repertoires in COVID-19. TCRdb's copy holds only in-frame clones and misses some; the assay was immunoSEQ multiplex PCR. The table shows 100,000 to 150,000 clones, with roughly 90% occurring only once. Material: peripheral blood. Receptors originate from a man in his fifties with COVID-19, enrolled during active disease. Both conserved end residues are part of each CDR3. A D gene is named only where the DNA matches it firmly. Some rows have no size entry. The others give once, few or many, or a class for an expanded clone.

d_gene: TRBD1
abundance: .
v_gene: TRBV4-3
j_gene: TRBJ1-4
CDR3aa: CASSQYRGWTNEKLFF
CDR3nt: TGCGCCAGCAGCCAATACAGGGGTTGGACTAATGAAAAACTGTTTTTT

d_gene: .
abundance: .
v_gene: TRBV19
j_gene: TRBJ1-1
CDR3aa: CASKITGTLTEAFF
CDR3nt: TGTGCCAGTAAGATCACAGGGACCCTCACTGAAGCTTTCTTT

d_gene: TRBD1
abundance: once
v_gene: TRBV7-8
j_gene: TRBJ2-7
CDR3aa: CASSPGTGTYEQYF
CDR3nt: TGTGCCAGCAGCCCCGGGACAGGGACCTACGAGCAGTACTTC

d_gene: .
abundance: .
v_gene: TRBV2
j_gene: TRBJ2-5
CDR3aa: CASSRTAQETQYF
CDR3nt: TGTGCCAGCAGCCGGACAGCTCAAGAGACCCAGTACTTC

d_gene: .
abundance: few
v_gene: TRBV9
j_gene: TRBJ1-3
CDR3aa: CASSVGPGSSGNTIYF
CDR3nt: TGTGCCAGCAGCGTAGGTCCGGGGAGCTCTGGAAACACCATATATTTT

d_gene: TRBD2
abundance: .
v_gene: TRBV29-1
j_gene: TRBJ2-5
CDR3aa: CSVEGGGTKGETQYF
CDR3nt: TGCAGCGTTGAAGGGGGCGGGACTAAGGGGGAGACCCAGTACTTC

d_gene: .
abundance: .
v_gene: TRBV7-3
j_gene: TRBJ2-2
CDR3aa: CASTYGGLTGELFF
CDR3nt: TGTGCCAGCACCTACGGCGGGCTCACCGGGGAGCTGTTTTTT

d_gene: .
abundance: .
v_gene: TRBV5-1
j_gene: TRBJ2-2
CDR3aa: CASSFDREAGELFF
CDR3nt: TGCGCCAGCAGCTTCGACAGGGAGGCCGGGGAGCTGTTTTTT

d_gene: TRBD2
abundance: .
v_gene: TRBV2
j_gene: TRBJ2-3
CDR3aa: CASKRLAGEDTQYF
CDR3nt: TGTGCCAGCAAAAGGCTAGCGGGAGAAGATACGCAGTATTTT

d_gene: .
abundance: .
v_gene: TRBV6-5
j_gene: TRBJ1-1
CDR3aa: CASSRVEGTEAFF
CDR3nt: TGTGCCAGCAGTCGGGTGGAGGGGACTGAAGCTTTCTTT

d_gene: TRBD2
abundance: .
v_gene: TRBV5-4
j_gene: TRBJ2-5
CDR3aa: CASSRGGQETQYF
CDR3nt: TGTGCCAGCAGCCGGGGGGGGCAAGAGACCCAGTACTTC

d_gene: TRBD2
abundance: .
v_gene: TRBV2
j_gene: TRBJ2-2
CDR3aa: CASSGTSGMGGELFF
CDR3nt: TGTGCCAGCAGTGGGACTAGCGGGATGGGCGGGGAGCTGTTTTTT

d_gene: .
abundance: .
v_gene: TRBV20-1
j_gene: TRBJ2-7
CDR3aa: CSAPRPHEQYF
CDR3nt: TGCAGTGCTCCGAGGCCCCACGAGCAGTACTTC

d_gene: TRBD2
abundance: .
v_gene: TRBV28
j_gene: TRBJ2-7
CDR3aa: CASRDLAGDSYEQYF
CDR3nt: TGTGCCAGCAGGGACCTAGCGGGAGACTCCTACGAGCAGTACTTC

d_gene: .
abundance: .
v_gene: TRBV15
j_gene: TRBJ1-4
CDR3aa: CATSRTGNEKLFF
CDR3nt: TGTGCCACCAGCAGGACGGGAAATGAAAAACTGTTTTTT

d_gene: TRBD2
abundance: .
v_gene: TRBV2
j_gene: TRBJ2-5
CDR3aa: CASSEGPSGRVGTRGQETQYF
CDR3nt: TGTGCCAGCAGTGAAGGGCCTAGCGGGAGGGTTGGAACCAGGGGCCAAGAGACCCAGTACTTC

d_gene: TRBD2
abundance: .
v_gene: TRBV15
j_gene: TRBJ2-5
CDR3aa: CATSRFTAGQETQYF
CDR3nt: TGTGCCACCAGCAGATTTACAGCGGGGCAAGAGACCCAGTACTTC

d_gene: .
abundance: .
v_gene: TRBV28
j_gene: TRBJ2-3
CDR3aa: CASSPPSSGTDTQYF
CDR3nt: TGTGCCAGCAGTCCCCCCTCTAGCGGCACAGATACGCAGTATTTT

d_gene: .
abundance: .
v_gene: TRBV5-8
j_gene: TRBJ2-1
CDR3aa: CASSHLGTEYNEQFF
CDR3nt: TGTGCCAGCAGCCACCTTGGTACAGAGTACAATGAGCAGTTCTTC

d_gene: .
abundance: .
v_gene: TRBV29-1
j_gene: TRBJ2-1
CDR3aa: CSVRQGAYNEQFF
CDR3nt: TGCAGCGTCAGGCAGGGTGCCTACAATGAGCAGTTCTTC

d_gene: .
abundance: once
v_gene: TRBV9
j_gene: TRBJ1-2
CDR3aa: CASSGSVPGGYGYTF
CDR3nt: TGTGCCAGCAGTGGGTCGGTTCCGGGTGGCTATGGCTACACCTTC

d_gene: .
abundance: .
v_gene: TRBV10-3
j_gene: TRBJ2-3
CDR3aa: CAISEEGSGLLDTQYF
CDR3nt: TGTGCCATCAGTGAGGAGGGCAGTGGACTGCTAGATACGCAGTATTTT

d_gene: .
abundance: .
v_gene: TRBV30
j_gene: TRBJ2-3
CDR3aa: CAFDRFQDTQYF
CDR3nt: TGTGCCTTCGACAGGTTTCAAGATACGCAGTATTTT

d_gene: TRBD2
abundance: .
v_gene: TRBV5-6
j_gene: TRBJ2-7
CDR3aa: CASSPGLAAAYEQYF
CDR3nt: TGTGCCAGCAGCCCGGGACTAGCGGCTGCCTACGAGCAGTACTTC

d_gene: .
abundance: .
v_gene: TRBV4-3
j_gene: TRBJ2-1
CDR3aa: CASSQDLGYYNEQFF
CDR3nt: TGCGCCAGCAGCCAAGATCTCGGGTACTACAATGAGCAGTTCTTC

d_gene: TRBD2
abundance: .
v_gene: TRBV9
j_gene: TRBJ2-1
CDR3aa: CASSVGLAGGHNEQFF
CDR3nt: TGTGCCAGCAGCGTCGGGCTAGCGGGAGGGCACAATGAGCAGTTCTTC

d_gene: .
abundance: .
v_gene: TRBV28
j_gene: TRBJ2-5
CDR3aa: CASSLPGGQETQYF
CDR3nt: TGTGCCAGCAGTCTCCCCGGGGGTCAAGAGACCCAGTACTTC

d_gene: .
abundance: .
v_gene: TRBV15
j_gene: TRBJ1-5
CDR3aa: CATSRATDQPQHF
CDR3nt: TGTGCCACCAGCAGAGCCACAGATCAGCCCCAGCATTTT

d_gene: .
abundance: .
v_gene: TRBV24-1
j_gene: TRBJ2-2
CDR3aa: CATSDFQATGELFF
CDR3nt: TGTGCCACCAGTGATTTTCAGGCGACCGGGGAGCTGTTTTTT

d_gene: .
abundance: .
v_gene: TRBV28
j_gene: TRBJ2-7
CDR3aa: CASSTGPSYEQYF
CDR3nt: TGTGCCAGCAGTACCGGTCCCTCCTACGAGCAGTACTTC

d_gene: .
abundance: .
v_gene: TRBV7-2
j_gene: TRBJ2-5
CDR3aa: CASSLVPEETQYF
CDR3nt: TGTGCCAGCAGCTTAGTTCCCGAAGAGACCCAGTACTTC

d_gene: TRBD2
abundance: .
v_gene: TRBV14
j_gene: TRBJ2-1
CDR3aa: CASSQEGGRGYNEQFF
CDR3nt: TGTGCCAGCAGCCAAGAAGGCGGGAGAGGCTACAATGAGCAGTTCTTC

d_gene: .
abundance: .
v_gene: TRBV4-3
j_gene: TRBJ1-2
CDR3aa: CASSHQDAGYGYTF
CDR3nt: TGCGCCAGCAGCCACCAGGACGCGGGCTATGGCTACACCTTC

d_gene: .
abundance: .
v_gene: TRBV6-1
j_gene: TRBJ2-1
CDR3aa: CASSEARGAPYNEQFF
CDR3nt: TGTGCCAGCAGTGAAGCCCGGGGGGCCCCCTACAATGAGCAGTTCTTC

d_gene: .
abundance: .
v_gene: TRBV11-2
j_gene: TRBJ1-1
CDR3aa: CASRKEAGTEAFF
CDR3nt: TGTGCCAGCAGAAAAGAGGCGGGGACTGAAGCTTTCTTT

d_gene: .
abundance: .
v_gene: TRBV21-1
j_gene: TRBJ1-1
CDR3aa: CASSNQGQANTEAFF
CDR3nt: TGTGCCAGCAGCAATCAGGGACAGGCGAACACTGAAGCTTTCTTT

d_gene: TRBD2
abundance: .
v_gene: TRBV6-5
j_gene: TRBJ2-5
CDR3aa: CASTSGGRQETQYF
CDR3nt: TGTGCCAGCACCTCCGGCGGGAGACAAGAGACCCAGTACTTC

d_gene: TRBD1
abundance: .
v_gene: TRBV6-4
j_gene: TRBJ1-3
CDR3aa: CASSTSDRAGFAGNTIYF
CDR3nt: TGTGCCAGCAGTACCTCGGACAGGGCCGGATTTGCTGGAAACACCATATATTTT

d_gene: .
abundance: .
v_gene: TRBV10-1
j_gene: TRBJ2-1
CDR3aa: CASSEAVLGLNNEQFF
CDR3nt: TGCGCCAGCAGTGAGGCGGTACTAGGGCTAAACAATGAGCAGTTCTTC

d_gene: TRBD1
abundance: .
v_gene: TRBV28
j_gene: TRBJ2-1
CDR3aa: CASSFRDRPYNEQFF
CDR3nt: TGTGCCAGCAGTTTTAGGGACAGGCCTTACAATGAGCAGTTCTTC

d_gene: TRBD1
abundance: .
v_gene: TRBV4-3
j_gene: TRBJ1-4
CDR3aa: CASSHVGTGIEKLFF
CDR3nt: TGCGCCAGCAGCCATGTAGGGACAGGGATCGAAAAACTGTTTTTT

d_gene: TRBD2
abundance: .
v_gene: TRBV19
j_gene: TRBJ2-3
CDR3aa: CASSDSGTYTDTQYF
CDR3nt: TGTGCCAGTAGCGACAGCGGGACCTACACAGATACGCAGTATTTT

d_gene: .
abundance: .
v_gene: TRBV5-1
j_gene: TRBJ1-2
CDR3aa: CASSLSQGNYGYTF
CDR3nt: TGCGCCAGCAGCTTGAGTCAGGGAAACTATGGCTACACCTTC

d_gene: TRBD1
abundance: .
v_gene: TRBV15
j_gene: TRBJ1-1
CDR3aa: CATRKDRGGEAFF
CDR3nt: TGTGCCACCAGAAAGGACAGGGGTGGTGAAGCTTTCTTT

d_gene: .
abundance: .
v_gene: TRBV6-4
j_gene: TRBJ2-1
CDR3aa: CASSLDSSYNEQFF
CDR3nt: TGTGCCAGCAGCCTGGACAGCTCCTACAATGAGCAGTTCTTC

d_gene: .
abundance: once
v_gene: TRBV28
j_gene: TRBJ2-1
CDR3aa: CASSSTGRSYNEQFF
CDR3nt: TGTGCCAGCAGTTCGACAGGCAGGTCCTACAATGAGCAGTTCTTC

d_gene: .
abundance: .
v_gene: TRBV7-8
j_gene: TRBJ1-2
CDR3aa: CASSLERVPNYGYTF
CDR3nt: TGTGCCAGCAGCTTAGAGCGGGTACCTAACTATGGCTACACCTTC

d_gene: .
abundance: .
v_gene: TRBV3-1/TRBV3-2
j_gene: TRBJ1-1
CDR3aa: CASSQDRRRDMNTEAFF
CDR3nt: TGTGCCAGCAGCCAAGACAGAAGAAGGGACATGAACACTGAAGCTTTCTTT

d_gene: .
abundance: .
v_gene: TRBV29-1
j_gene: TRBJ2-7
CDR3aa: CSVEGRAYEQYF
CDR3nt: TGCAGCGTTGAAGGGAGGGCTTACGAGCAGTACTTC

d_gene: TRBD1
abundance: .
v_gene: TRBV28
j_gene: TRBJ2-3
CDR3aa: CASIDANTGQGGRDTQYF
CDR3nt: TGTGCCAGCATTGATGCAAATACGGGACAGGGGGGGAGAGATACGCAGTATTTT

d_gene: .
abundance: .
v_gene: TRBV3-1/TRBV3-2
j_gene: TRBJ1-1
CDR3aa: CASSATGATEAFF
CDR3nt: TGTGCCAGCAGCGCCACAGGAGCCACCGAAGCTTTCTTT

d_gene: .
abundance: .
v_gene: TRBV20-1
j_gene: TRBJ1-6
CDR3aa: CRQGSDSPLHF
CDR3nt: TGCAGACAGGGTTCGGACTCACCCCTCCACTTT

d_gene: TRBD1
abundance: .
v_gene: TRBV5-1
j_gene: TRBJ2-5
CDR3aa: CASSISGTGGGETQYF
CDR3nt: TGCGCCAGCAGCATATCCGGGACAGGGGGAGGAGAGACCCAGTACTTC

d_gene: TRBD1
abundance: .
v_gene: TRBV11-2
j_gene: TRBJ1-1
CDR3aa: CASRGTGDTEAFF
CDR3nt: TGTGCCAGCAGAGGGACAGGGGACACTGAAGCTTTCTTT